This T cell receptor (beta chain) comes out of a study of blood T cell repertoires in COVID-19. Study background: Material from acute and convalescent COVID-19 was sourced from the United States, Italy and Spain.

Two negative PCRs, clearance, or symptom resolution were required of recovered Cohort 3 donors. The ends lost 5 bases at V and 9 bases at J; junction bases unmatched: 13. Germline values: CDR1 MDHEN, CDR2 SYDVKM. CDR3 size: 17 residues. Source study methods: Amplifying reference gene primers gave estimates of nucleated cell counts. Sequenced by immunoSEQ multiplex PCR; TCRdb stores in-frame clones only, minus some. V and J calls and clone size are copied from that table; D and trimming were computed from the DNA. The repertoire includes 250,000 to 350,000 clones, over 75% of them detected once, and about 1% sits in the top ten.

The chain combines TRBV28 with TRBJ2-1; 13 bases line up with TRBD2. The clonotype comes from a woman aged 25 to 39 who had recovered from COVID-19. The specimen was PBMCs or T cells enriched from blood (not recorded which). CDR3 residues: CASSPRVGLAGASEQFF. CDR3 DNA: TGTGCCAGCAGTCCAAGAGTTGGACTAGCGGGAGCGTCTGAGCAGTTCTTC.